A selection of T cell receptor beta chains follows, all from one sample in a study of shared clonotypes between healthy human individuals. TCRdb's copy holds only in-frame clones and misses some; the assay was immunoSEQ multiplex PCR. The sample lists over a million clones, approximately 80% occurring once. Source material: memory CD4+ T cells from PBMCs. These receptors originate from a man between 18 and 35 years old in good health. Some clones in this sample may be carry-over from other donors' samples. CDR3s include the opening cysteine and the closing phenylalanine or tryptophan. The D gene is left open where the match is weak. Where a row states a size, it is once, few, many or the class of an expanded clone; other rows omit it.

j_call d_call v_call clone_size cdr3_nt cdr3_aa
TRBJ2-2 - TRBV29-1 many TGCAGCGTGATAGGGACGGGACAGAACACCGGGGAGCTGTTTTTT CSVIGTGQNTGELFF
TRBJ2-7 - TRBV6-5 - TGTGCCAGCAGTAGACCCGGGACTGAAACCTACGAGCAGTACTTC CASSRPGTETYEQYF
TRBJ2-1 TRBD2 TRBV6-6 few TGTGCCAGCAGGGTTAGCGGGGGCCCTTACAATGAGCAGTTCTTC CASRVSGGPYNEQFF
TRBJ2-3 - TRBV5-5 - TGTGCCAGCAGCCGGTCTGACGGTTCCACAGATACGCAGTATTTT CASSRSDGSTDTQYF
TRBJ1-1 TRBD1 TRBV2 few TGTGCCAGCAGGTTCCAGGGGGTGGAGAACACTGAAGCTTTCTTT CASRFQGVENTEAFF
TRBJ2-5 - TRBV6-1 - TGTGCCAGCAGTGTAGGCAGACTACAAGAGACCCAGTACTTC CASSVGRLQETQYF
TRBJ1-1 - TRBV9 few TGTGCCAGCAGCGAGGGGTGGGGCAGGAACACTGAAGCTTTCTTT CASSEGWGRNTEAFF
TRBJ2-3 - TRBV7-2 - TGTGCCAGCAGCTGGGAATGGACCTTCACAGATACGCAGTATTTT CASSWEWTFTDTQYF
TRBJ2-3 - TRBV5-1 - TGCGCCAGCAGCTACAGGGTTGCAGATACGCAGTATTTT CASSYRVADTQYF
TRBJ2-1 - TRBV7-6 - TGTGCCAGCAGCGCACGGCCCAGTGAGCAGTTCTTC CASSARPSEQFF
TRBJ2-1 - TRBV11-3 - TGTGCCAGCAGCTTTAGCGATACCTACAATGAGCAGTTCTTC CASSFSDTYNEQFF
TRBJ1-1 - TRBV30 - TGTGCCTGGGGCGAGGGGAAGAACACTGAAGCTTTCTTT CAWGEGKNTEAFF
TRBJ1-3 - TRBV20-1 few TGCAGTGCTGCTAATGGAAACACCATATATTTT CSAANGNTIYF
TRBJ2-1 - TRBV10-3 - TGTGCCATCAGTGAGAGCGCGGGAAACTACAATGAGCAGTTCTTC CAISESAGNYNEQFF
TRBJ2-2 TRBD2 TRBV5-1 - TGCGCCAGCAGCTTTAGCGGGACGAACACCGGGGAGCTGTTTTTT CASSFSGTNTGELFF
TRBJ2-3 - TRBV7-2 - TGTGCCAGCAGCTTAGTTGATACGCAGTATTTT CASSLVDTQYF
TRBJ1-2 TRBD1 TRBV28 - TGTGCCAGCAGAATCCCGGGACAGGGGGCGGGCGGCTACACCTTC CASRIPGQGAGGYTF
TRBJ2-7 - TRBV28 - TGTGCCAGCTCCTTGGTCAGGGACTCCTACGAGCAGTACTTC CASSLVRDSYEQYF
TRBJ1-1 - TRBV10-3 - TGTGCCATCAGAATACAGAGCAACACTGAAGCTTTCTTT CAIRIQSNTEAFF
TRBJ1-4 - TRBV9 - TGTGCCAGCAGCCCTGGCGGGGGACAAGTTGAAAAACTGTTTTTT CASSPGGGQVEKLFF
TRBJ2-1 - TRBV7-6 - TGTGCCAGCAGCCGCATCCCGGGAGCCTACAATGAGCAGTTCTTC CASSRIPGAYNEQFF
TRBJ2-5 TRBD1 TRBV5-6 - TGTGCCAGCAGCTTGAGCGGCAGGGGGCGAGAGACCCAGTACTTC CASSLSGRGRETQYF
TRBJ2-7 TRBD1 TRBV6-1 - TGTGCCAGCAGTAGGGACAGGACCTACGAGCAGTACTTC CASSRDRTYEQYF
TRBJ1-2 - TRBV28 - TGTGCCAGCAGCCCCAGCCACTATGGCTACACCTTC CASSPSHYGYTF
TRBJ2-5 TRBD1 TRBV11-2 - TGTGCCAGCAGCTTAGATATTGGACAGGGGGTGGGGACCCAGTACTTC CASSLDIGQGVGTQYF
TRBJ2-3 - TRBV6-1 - TGTGCCAGCAGTAAACGGGACTTCTTCGATACGCAGTATTTT CASSKRDFFDTQYF
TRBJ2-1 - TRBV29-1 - TGCAGCGTTGGGAGTTCGCTGCAGTTCTTC CSVGSSLQFF
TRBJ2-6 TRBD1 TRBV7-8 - TGTGCCAGCAGCTTAGGGCTCCTACAGGGGTCCGGGGCCAACGTCCTGACTTTC CASSLGLLQGSGANVLTF
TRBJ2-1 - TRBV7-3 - TGTGCCAGCAGCCGGGGACTGTACAATGAGCAGTTCTTC CASSRGLYNEQFF
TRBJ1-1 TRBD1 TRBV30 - TGTGCCTGGAGTTTATCAGGGGGCACTGAAGCTTTCTTT CAWSLSGGTEAFF
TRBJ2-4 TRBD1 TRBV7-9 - TGTGCCAGCAGCTTAGGGGACAGGCCTAAAATTCAGTACTTC CASSLGDRPKIQYF
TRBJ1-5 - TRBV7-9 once TGTGCCAGCACCTGGGGGGGGAGGGGCGGTCAGCCCCAGCATTTT CASTWGGRGGQPQHF
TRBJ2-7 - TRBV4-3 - TGCGCCAGCAGCCAATCCCGCGTTGGAGAGCAGTACTTC CASSQSRVGEQYF
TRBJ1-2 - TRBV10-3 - TGTGCCATCAATGTTGGGGATCTGGGTGGCTACACCTTC CAINVGDLGGYTF
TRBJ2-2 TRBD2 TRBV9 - TGTGCCAGCAGCGGAATAGCGGGAGGCTCGAACACCGGGGAGCTGTTTTTT CASSGIAGGSNTGELFF
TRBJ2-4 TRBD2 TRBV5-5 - TGTGCCAGCAGCTTGGAATCCGGGACTAGCGGAAACATTCAGTACTTC CASSLESGTSGNIQYF
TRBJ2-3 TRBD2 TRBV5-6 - TGTGCCAGCAGCCGGACTAGCGGGAGGCAGAGAAGCACAGATACGCAGTATTTT CASSRTSGRQRSTDTQYF
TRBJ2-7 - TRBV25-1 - TGTGCCAGCAGTGGGAAGATACAGGGTTTGGAGCAGTACTTC CASSGKIQGLEQYF
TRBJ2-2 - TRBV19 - TGTGCCAGTAGTATTTTCCTCGGCGCGAGCACCGGGGAGCTGTTTTTT CASSIFLGASTGELFF
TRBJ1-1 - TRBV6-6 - TGTGCCAGCAGCCTCAGGACCGAAGCGACTGAAGCTTTCTTT CASSLRTEATEAFF
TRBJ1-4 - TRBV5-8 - TGTGCCAGCAGCGCCCGGGGGGCTAGCGGTGAAAAACTGTTTTTT CASSARGASGEKLFF
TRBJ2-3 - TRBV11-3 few TGTGCCAGCAGCTTAGATGGACAGAGCACAGATACGCAGTATTTT CASSLDGQSTDTQYF
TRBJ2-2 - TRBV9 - TGTGCCAGCAGCCCGAGAACCAACACCGGGGAGCTGTTTTTT CASSPRTNTGELFF
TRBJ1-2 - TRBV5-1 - TGCGCCAGCAGCTTGGGGACAAACTATGGCTACACCTTC CASSLGTNYGYTF
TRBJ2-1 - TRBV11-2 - TGTGCCAGCAGCTTAGTAATGAGTTACAATGAGCAGTTCTTC CASSLVMSYNEQFF
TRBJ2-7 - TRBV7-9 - TGTGCCAGCAGCCCGGGACGAGGGAAAAACTACGAGCAGTACTTC CASSPGRGKNYEQYF
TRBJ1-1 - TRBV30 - TGTGCCTGGGTCGGACAGCCTATTAACACTGAAGCTTTCTTT CAWVGQPINTEAFF